These 5 T cell receptor beta chains came from one sample sequenced in a study of Ad26.COV2.S vaccination and SARS-CoV-2 variants. The treatment: around 19 received Ad26.COV2.S at low or high dose, single or two shots; roughly 5 received placebo; per-sample allocation not given. The investigators took samples on day 63 after the first vaccine or placebo injection. TCRdb keeps only in-frame clones here, not all; method: immunoSEQ multiplex PCR. The table has about 370,000 clones, around nine tenths seen once. Sequenced material: peripheral blood, taken in a trial of Ad26.COV2.S vaccine versus placebo. These receptors originate from a person aged 18-65 years who received the Ad26.COV2.S COVID-19 vaccine or a placebo.

This rearrangement joins TRBV15 to TRBJ2-5; the match to TRBD2 covers 8 bases. Germline V gene sequence: CDR1 LNHNV, CDR2 YYDKDF (reference sequence). The CDR3 covers 14 residues. The V segment lost 8 bases and the J segment 0 bases; nucleotides outside the gene matches: 5. Here the CDR3 reads CATSAGGHQETQYF. The CDR3 region has the DNA TGTGCCACCTCGGCGGGGGGCCACCAAGAGACCCAGTACTTC.

The chain has TRBV27 and TRBJ1-2; D remains unclear. This CDR3 is built from 14 residues. Deletions cut 2 bases from V and 4 bases from J, with 11 bases between. Germline lookup yields CDR1 MNHEY and CDR2 SMNVEV (reference sequence). The DNA of the CDR3 is TGTGCCAGCAGTTTAAGGGCAGAATCCTATGGCTACACCTTC. This codes for CASSLRAESYGYTF.

The rearrangement uses TRBV10-1 and TRBJ1-6; 7 bases align to TRBD1. CDR1 and CDR2 (germline): WNHNN, SYGVQD (reference sequence). V shed 3 bases and J 7 bases; nucleotides not matched to a gene: 3. The CDR3 totals 14 residues. CDR3 amino acids: CASSERQGNSPLHF. The CDR3 DNA follows: TGCGCCAGCAGTGAAAGACAGGGCAATTCACCCCTCCACTTT.

The genes are TRBV15 and TRBJ2-7, with 9 positions matching TRBD1. With 1 base clipped from V and 2 bases from J, the junction kept 3 bases outside the gene matches. CDR1 is LNHNV, CDR2 YYDKDF, per germline (reference sequence). This CDR3 has 15 amino acids. CDR3: CATSRAGQGAYEQYF. CDR3 bases: TGTGCCACCAGCAGAGCGGGACAGGGCGCCTACGAGCAGTACTTC.

The V call is TRBV6-5, the J call TRBJ1-6; D possibly corresponds to TRBD1 (6 bases). The CDR3 sequence is 16 residues long. Germline V gives CDR1 MNHEY, CDR2 SVGAGI. V dropped 4 bases and J dropped 0 bases, with 10 bases sitting between them. The CDR3, as DNA: TGTGCCAGCAGTTTACAGGGTAGCTCCTATAATTCACCCCTCCACTTT. Translation gives CASSLQGSSYNSPLHF.